What follows is one TCR beta chain and its context. Its matching antigen is unknown. Sequencing was performed with immunoSEQ multiplex PCR; in TCRdb, only in-frame clones are kept and a portion is missing. The table has 100,000 to 150,000 clones, approximately 89% seen once. CDR3 length: 13 residues. Germline V gene sequence: CDR1 GTSNPN, CDR2 SVGIG (reference sequence). Trimming shortened V by 7 bases and J by 4 bases, and 14 bases separated the two germline ends. The analysis combined second doses at about 4 or about 12 weeks. This sample stems from a study of T cell responses to AZD1222 COVID-19 vaccine. Overall study findings and caveats: Baseline seropositives among AZD1222 recipients totaled only six. Sampled repertoires all dated from after the peak T cell response.

The sequenced sample was peripheral blood, obtained 28 days after the second AZD1222 dose. This chain joins TRBV30 and TRBJ1-3; possible D gene TRBD1, 6 bases. The TCR comes from an adult who received the AZD1222 COVID-19 vaccine. CDR3 protein: CASRGGWGNTIYF. CDR3 DNA: TGTGCCTCCCGAGGGGGATGGGGAAACACCATATATTTT.